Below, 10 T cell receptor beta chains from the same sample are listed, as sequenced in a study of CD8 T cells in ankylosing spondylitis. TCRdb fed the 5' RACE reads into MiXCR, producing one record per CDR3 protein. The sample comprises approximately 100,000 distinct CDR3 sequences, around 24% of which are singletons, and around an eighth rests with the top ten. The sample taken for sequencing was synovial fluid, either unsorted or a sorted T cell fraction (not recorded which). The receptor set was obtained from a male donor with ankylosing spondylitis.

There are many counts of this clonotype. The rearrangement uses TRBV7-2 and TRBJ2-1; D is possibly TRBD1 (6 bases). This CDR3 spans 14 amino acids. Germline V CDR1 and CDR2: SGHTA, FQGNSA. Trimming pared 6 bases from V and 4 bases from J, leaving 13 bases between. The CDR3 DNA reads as TGTGCCAGCAGGTTTGGACAGATATACAATGAGCAGTTCTTC. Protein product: CASRFGQIYNEQFF.

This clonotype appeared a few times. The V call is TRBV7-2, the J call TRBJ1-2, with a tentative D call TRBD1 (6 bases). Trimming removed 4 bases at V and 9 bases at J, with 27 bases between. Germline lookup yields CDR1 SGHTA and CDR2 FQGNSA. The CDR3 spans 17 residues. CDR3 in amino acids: CASSSSWGRRLGGSYTF. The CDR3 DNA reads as TGTGCCAGCAGCTCCTCCTGGGGGCGCAGGCTGGGTGGTAGCTACACCTTC.

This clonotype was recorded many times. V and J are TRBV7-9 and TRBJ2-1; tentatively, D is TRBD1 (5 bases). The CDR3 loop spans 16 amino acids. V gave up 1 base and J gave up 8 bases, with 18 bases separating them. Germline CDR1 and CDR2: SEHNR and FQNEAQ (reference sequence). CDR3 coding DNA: TGTGCCAGCAGCTTAGAACAGTCCCGCAGGGCCTATGAGCAGTTCTTC. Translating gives CASSLEQSRRAYEQFF.

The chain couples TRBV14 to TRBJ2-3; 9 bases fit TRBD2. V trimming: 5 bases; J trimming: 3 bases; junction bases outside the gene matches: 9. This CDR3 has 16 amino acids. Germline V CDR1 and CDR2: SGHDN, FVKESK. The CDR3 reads CASSSHLAGVTDTQYF. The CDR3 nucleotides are TGTGCCAGCAGCTCGCACTTAGCGGGAGTTACAGATACGCAGTATTTT.

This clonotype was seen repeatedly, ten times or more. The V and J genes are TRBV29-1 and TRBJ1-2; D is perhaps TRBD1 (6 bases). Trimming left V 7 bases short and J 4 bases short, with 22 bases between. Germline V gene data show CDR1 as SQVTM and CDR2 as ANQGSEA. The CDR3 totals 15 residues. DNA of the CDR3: TGCAGCGGAGGGGGACCTACTTCGGATATCTATGGCTACACCTTC. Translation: CSGGGPTSDIYGYTF.

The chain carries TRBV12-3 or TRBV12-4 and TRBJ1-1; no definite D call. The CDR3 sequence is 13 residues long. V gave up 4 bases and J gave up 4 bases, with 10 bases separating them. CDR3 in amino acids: CASSSERGTEAFF. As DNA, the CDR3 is TGTGCCAGCAGTTCTGAGAGAGGCACTGAAGCTTTCTTT.

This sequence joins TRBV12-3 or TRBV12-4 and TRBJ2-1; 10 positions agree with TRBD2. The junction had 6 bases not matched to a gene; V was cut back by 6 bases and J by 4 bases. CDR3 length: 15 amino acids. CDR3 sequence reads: CASSPSTSGYNEQFF. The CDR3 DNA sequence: TGTGCCAGCAGCCCCTCGACTAGCGGGTACAATGAGCAGTTCTTC.

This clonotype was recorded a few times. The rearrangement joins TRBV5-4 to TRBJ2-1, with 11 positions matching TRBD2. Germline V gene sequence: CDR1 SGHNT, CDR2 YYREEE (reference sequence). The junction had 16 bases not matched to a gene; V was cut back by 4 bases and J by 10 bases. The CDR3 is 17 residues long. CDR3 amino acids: CASSRFLAGGFFGEQFF. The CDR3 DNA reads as TGTGCCAGCAGCAGATTCTTAGCGGGAGGGTTCTTTGGGGAGCAGTTCTTC.

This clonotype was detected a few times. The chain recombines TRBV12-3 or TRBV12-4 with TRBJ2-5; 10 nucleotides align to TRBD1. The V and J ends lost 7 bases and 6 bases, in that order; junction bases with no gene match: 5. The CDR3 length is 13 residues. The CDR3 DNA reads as TGTGCCAGCACCAGGGACAGGGGTCAGACCCAGTACTTC. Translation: CASTRDRGQTQYF.

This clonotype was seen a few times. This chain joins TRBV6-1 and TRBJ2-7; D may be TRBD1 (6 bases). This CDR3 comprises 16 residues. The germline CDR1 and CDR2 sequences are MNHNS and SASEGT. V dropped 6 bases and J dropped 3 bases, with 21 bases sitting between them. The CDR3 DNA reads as TGTGCCAGCAGCTCCGGGACCCAAACCAGGGGCTACGAGCAGTACTTC. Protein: CASSSGTQTRGYEQYF.